These 6 T cell receptor beta chains came from one sample sequenced in a study of blood T cell repertoires in COVID-19 (dated by TCRdb to the early 2020s). Libraries came from the immunoSEQ multiplex PCR assay. TCRdb took this table from immuneACCESS and kept in-frame rearrangements with V and J called. Such tables lack part of the clones; where checked against another copy, unresolved V genes explain under half of the gap, and the rest is unexplained. The sample has 110,000 or so clones on record, approximately 82% of them singletons. The top ten clonotypes cover 4% to 5% of the sample. Specimen: peripheral blood. The receptors were sampled from a woman aged 70-85 years with acute or convalescent COVID-19.

This clone was seen a single time. This chain joins TRBV5-1 and TRBJ1-2; D remains unclear. The CDR3 loop spans 14 amino acids. From germline, CDR1 is SGHRS and CDR2 YFSETQ. With 0 bases removed from V and 0 bases from J, the gap between germline ends came to 6 bases. CDR3 amino acids: CASSLVVANYGYTF. CDR3 in DNA: TGCGCCAGCAGCTTGGTTGTCGCTAACTATGGCTACACCTTC.

This clone came up once. The chain links TRBV5-8 to TRBJ2-1, with TRBD2 matching 8 bases. This CDR3 spans 17 amino acids. Germline CDR1 reads SGHTS; CDR2 reads YDEGEE. V lost 3 bases, J lost 2 bases, and 10 bases stayed unmatched. For the CDR3, the DNA is TGTGCCAGCAGCTCCACCGGGACTAGTCACGCCTACAATGAGCAGTTCTTC. This translates into CASSSTGTSHAYNEQFF.

The genes are TRBV5-4 and TRBJ2-4; 10 bases map to TRBD1. Germline lookup yields CDR1 SGHNT and CDR2 YYREEE (reference sequence). The V gene end was trimmed by 1 base and the J gene end by 5 bases; junction bases not matched to a gene: 6. This CDR3 is 16 amino acids long. The CDR3 region is CASSLKGQGFQNIQYF. CDR3 DNA sequence: TGTGCCAGCAGCTTGAAGGGACAGGGGTTCCAAAACATTCAGTACTTC. The full variable domain, completed using reference TRBV5-4 and TRBJ2-4, is ETGVTQSPTHLIKTRGQQVTLRCSSQSGHNTVSWYQQALGQGPQFIFQYYREEENGRGNFPPRFSGLQFPNYSSELNVNALELDDSALYLCASSLKGQGFQNIQYFGAGTRLSVL.

The rearrangement joins TRBV25-1 to TRBJ1-1, with 7 bases fitting TRBD1. V shed 0 bases and J 5 bases; nucleotides not matched to a gene: 6. The germline gives CDR1 MGHDK, CDR2 SYGVNS. The CDR3 is 15 residues long. DNA for the CDR3: TGTGCCAGCAGTGAATATGAACAGGGGTATACTGAAGCTTTCTTT. It codes for CASSEYEQGYTEAFF.

The chain recombines TRBV7-2 with TRBJ2-5; 16 nucleotides agree with TRBD2. V lost 3 bases and J lost 7; bases outside the gene matches: 11. From germline, CDR1 is SGHTA and CDR2 FQGNSA. This CDR3 comprises 18 residues. The CDR3 sequence is CASSLAVGTSGGAGTQYF. The CDR3 region has the DNA TGTGCCAGCAGCTTGGCTGTAGGGACTAGCGGGGGGGCAGGGACCCAGTACTTC.

The V gene is TRBV9, the J gene TRBJ1-2; a weak D match, TRBD1 (5 bases). V shed 0 bases and J shed 4 bases, with 22 bases lying between them. CDR1 is SGDLS and CDR2 is YYNGEE in the germline V gene. The CDR3 loop spans 18 amino acids. The CDR3 nucleotides read TGTGCCAGCAGCGTAGCTTCTTCCAGGGTAGGAGCCTCCTATGGCTACACCTTC. It encodes CASSVASSRVGASYGYTF.